The next 9 T cell receptor beta chains were all read from a single sample in a study of cytomegalovirus exposure and HLA in healthy donors. Data came from immunoSEQ multiplex PCR; TCRdb stores just in-frame clones and leaves some out. The sample has 150,000 to 200,000 clones, over 85% seen once; the top ten hold about a tenth. Sequenced sample: PBMCs. The receptors shown here come from a woman under 30 in good health and CMV-seropositive.

The chain recombines TRBV6-5 with TRBJ2-7, with a possible D match to TRBD1 (6 bases). CDR1 is MNHEY and CDR2 is SVGAGI in the germline V gene. The V gene lost 3 bases and the J gene lost 7 bases, with 13 bases spanning the gap. CDR3 length equals 13 residues. The CDR3 here is CASSYSQGWEQYF. Written as DNA, the CDR3 is TGTGCCAGCAGTTATTCTCAGGGGTGGGAGCAGTACTTC.

The chain recombines TRBV18 with TRBJ2-1; D is possibly TRBD2 (6 bases). The V gene's germline CDR1 is KGHSH and CDR2 LQKENI. The CDR3 totals 15 residues. Trimming shortened V by 3 bases and J by 2 bases, and 11 bases separated the two germline ends. In nucleotides, the CDR3 is TGTGCCAGCTCACCCAGCGGGCCAGCCTACAATGAGCAGTTCTTC. Its protein product is CASSPSGPAYNEQFF.

The chain joins TRBV7-9 to TRBJ2-5, with TRBD2 matching over 9 bases. Germline V lookup: CDR1 SEHNR, CDR2 FQNEAQ (reference sequence). CDR3 length equals 15 residues. V was pared by 4 bases and J by 4 bases, with 7 bases of the junction left unmatched. In nucleotides, the CDR3 is TGTGCCAGCAGCTCCTCCGGGACTAGCATAGAGACCCAGTACTTC. The encoded protein is CASSSSGTSIETQYF.

The chain recombines TRBV11-3 with TRBJ2-2, with D perhaps matching TRBD2 (5 bases). Trimming pared 1 base from V and 1 base from J, leaving 7 bases between. The CDR3 has 15 residues. Germline V gene sequence: CDR1 SGHNT, CDR2 YENEEA. The chain's CDR3 is CASSLGGLNTGELFF. CDR3 nucleotide sequence: TGTGCCAGCAGCTTAGGCGGGCTGAACACCGGGGAGCTGTTTTTT.

The chain is built from TRBV4-2 and TRBJ1-2; D not certain. The ends were cut back, 4 bases at V and 0 bases at J, with 12 bases in the middle. This CDR3 has 15 residues. Germline CDR1 reads LGHNA; CDR2 reads YNFKEQ. The CDR3 loop reads CASSPSGESNYGYTF. In nucleotides, the CDR3 is TGTGCCAGCAGCCCCAGTGGGGAGTCTAACTATGGCTACACCTTC.

The gene calls are TRBV10-2 and TRBJ1-1; TRBD1 agrees at 9 bases. CDR3 size: 13 residues. V lost 6 bases and J lost 5; bases outside the gene matches: 4. From germline, CDR1 is WSHSY and CDR2 SAAADI. CDR3 region: CASRGQGGTEAFF. CDR3 DNA sequence: TGCGCCAGCAGGGGACAGGGCGGTACTGAAGCTTTCTTT.

This clone was recorded only once. The chain links TRBV18 to TRBJ1-3; 7 bases fit TRBD1. The ends lost 4 bases at V and 1 base at J; junction bases unmatched: 7. Germline CDR1 reads KGHSH; CDR2 reads LQKENI. This CDR3 is built from 16 residues. CDR3 in amino acids: CASSRDRVGSGNTIYF. The DNA of the CDR3 is TGTGCCAGCTCACGCGACAGGGTCGGTTCTGGAAACACCATATATTTT.

This chain joins TRBV7-9 and TRBJ2-7; TRBD1 matches at 9 bases. The germline gives CDR1 SEHNR, CDR2 FQNEAQ (reference sequence). Trimming cost V 5 bases and J 2 bases; bases outside gene matches: 4. The length of the CDR3 is 14 residues. CDR3 residues: CASSADRGTYEQYF. The DNA of the CDR3 is TGTGCCAGCAGCGCCGACAGGGGGACCTACGAGCAGTACTTC.

This sequence joins TRBV5-1 and TRBJ2-1; perhaps TRBD1 as D (6 bases). The V end was cut by 0 bases, the J end by 2 bases, with 12 bases between. CDR3 length: 16 amino acids. The germline CDR1 and CDR2 sequences are SGHRS and YFSETQ. DNA of the CDR3: TGCGCCAGCAGCTTGGGGGGGACACAAGCCTACAATGAGCAGTTCTTC. Amino acid sequence: CASSLGGTQAYNEQFF.